A single sample gave rise to the 8 T cell receptor beta chains below, sequenced in a study of T cell changes during pregnancy in multiple sclerosis. Clones were sequenced by immunoSEQ multiplex PCR, and TCRdb holds only the in-frame ones, with some missing. The sample has 100,000 or so clones, around 94% seen once. Sample: peripheral blood, taken after pregnancy. The source is a female donor in good health, enrolled as a control in a pregnancy study.

This clone occurred once. CDR3 residues: CASGLVLHREGSDTQYF. In DNA, the CDR3 is TGTGCTAGTGGTTTGGTACTGCACAGGGAGGGGTCGGATACGCAGTATTTT. The chain couples TRBV12-5 to TRBJ2-3, with D possibly TRBD2 on 7 matching bases. CDR1 LGHNT and CDR2 FRNRAP come from the germline V gene. Trimming took off 0 bases at V and 6 bases at J, with 19 bases between the two ends. This CDR3 is 17 amino acids long.

This chain links TRBV28 with TRBJ2-5; tentative D call: TRBD2 (6 bases). This CDR3 has 15 residues. Germline CDR1 and CDR2: MDHEN and SYDVKM. V was pared by 2 bases and J by 2 bases, with 12 bases between. The CDR3 coding sequence is TGTGCCAGCAGTTTAATCGGGGGTAGACAAGAGACCCAGTACTTC. It encodes CASSLIGGRQETQYF.

The V call is TRBV7-9, the J call TRBJ1-2; no reliable D call. V lost 5 bases, J lost 2 bases, and 12 bases lay in between. CDR1 SEHNR and CDR2 FQNEAQ come from the germline V gene (reference sequence). This CDR3 has 14 residues. In nucleotides, the CDR3 is TGTGCCAGCAGCCCCAACCTGCAGAACTATGGCTACACCTTC. Residues: CASSPNLQNYGYTF.

This clone was observed a single time. This rearrangement joins TRBV28 to TRBJ1-1; TRBD1 matches 8 bases. CDR3 length: 15 amino acids. The ends lost 5 bases at V and 3 bases at J; junction bases unmatched: 8. Germline V CDR1 and CDR2: MDHEN, SYDVKM. For the CDR3, the DNA is TGTGCCAGCAGTGCTCGGACAGGGTGGGACACTGAAGCTTTCTTT. Protein: CASSARTGWDTEAFF.

V usage is TRBV28 and J usage is TRBJ2-7; the match to TRBD2 covers 7 bases. In germline, CDR1 is MDHEN, CDR2 SYDVKM. J lost 5 bases, V lost 7 bases, and 5 bases had no gene match. The CDR3 runs 12 residues. The DNA for the CDR3 is TGTGCCAGCATTACGGGGGGAGACGAGCAGTACTTC. As protein: CASITGGDEQYF.

In this sample, this clone turned up once. The chain is built from TRBV15 and TRBJ1-1; 9 positions match TRBD1. V lost 0 bases, J lost 9 bases, and 5 bases stayed unmatched. The length of the CDR3 is 14 residues. CDR1 LNHNV and CDR2 YYDKDF come from the germline V gene (reference sequence). Here the CDR3 DNA reads TGTGCCACCAGCAGAGAGACAGGGGGTTATCAAGCTTTCTTT. Its translation is CATSRETGGYQAFF.

The V call is TRBV9, the J call TRBJ2-6; 9 nucleotides match TRBD1. This CDR3 spans 20 amino acids. CDR1 is SGDLS, CDR2 YYNGEE, per germline. Unmatched junction bases numbered 14, after V lost 4 bases and J lost 0 bases. CDR3 region: CASSPRQGETKDSGANVLTF. The CDR3 region has the DNA TGTGCCAGCAGCCCACGACAGGGGGAAACAAAAGACTCTGGGGCCAACGTCCTGACTTTC. Drawing the rest from reference TRBV9 and TRBJ2-6, the complete variable domain is DSGVTQTPKHLITATGQRVTLRCSPRSGDLSVYWYQQSLDQGLQFLIQYYNGEERAKGNILERFSAQQFPDLHSELNLSSLELGDSALYFCASSPRQGETKDSGANVLTFGAGSRLTVL.

V and J are TRBV28 and TRBJ1-4; D might be TRBD1 (5 bases). CDR1 MDHEN and CDR2 SYDVKM come from the germline V gene. The CDR3 loop spans 14 amino acids. The V gene lost 4 bases and the J gene lost 7 bases, with 13 bases spanning the gap. CDR3 nucleotides: TGTGCCAGCAGTTCAGGGAGGGTTGGTGAAAAACTGTTTTTT. Amino acids: CASSSGRVGEKLFF.